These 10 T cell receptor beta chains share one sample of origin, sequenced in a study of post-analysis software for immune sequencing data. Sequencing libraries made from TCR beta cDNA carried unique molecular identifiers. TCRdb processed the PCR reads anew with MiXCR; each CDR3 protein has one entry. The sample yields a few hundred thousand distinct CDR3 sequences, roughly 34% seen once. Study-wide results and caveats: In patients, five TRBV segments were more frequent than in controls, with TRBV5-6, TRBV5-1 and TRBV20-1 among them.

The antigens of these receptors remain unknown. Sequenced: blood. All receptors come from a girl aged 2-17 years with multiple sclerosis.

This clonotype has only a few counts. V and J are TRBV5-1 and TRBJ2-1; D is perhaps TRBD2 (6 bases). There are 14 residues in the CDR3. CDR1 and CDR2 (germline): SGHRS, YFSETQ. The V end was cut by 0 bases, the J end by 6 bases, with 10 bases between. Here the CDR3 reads CASSLATSPNEQFF. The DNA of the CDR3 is TGCGCCAGCAGCTTGGCGACTAGTCCCAATGAGCAGTTCTTC.

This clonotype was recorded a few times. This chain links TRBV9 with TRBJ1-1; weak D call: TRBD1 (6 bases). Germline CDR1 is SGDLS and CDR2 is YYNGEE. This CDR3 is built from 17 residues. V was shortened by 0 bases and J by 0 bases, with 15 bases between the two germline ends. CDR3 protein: CASSVGGGRGMNTEAFF. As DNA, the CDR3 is TGTGCCAGCAGCGTAGGTGGGGGAAGGGGGATGAACACTGAAGCTTTCTTT.

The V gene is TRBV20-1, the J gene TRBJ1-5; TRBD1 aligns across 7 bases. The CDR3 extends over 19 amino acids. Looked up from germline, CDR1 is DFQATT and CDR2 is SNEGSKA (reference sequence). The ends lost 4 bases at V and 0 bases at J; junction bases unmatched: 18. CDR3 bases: TGCAGTGCTAAAGCCCCGATAGGACAGGAAGTCTATAGCAATCAGCCCCAGCATTTT. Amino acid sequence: CSAKAPIGQEVYSNQPQHF.

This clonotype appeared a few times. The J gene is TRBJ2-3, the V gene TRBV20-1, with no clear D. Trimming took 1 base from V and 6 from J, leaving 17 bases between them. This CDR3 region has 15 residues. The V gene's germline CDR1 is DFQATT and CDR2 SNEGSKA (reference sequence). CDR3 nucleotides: TGCAGTGCTAGAGGGCTAGAGGATCCGGCGGATACGCAGTATTTT. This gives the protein CSARGLEDPADTQYF.

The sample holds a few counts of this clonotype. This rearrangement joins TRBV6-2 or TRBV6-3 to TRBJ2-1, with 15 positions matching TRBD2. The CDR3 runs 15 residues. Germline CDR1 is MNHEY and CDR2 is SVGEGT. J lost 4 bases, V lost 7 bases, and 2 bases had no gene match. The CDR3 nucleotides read TGTGCCAGCAAAGGGACTAGCGGGGGGTACAATGAGCAGTTCTTC. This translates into CASKGTSGGYNEQFF.

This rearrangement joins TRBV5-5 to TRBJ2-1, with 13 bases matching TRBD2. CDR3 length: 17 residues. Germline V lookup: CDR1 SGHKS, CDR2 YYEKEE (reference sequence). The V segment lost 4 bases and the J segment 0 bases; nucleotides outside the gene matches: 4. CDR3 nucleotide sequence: TGTGCCAGCAGCCAGACTAGCGGGGGGAGCTCCTACAATGAGCAGTTCTTC. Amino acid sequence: CASSQTSGGSSYNEQFF.

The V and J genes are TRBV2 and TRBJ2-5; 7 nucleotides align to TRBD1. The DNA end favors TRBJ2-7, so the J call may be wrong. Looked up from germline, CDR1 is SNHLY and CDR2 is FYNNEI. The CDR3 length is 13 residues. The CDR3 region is CASKTGWGVEQYF. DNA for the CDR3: TGTGCCAGCAAGACAGGGTGGGGTGTCGAGCAGTACTTC.

The DNA for the CDR3 is TGCAGCGCCTCCCTGGGGGACATTCAGTACTTC. The encoded protein is CSASLGDIQYF. The chain joins TRBV29-1 to TRBJ2-4; tentatively, D is TRBD1 or TRBD2 (5 bases each). This CDR3 has 11 amino acids. The V gene's germline CDR1 is SQVTM and CDR2 ANQGSEA. The V gene lost 7 bases and the J gene lost 8 bases, with 12 bases spanning the gap. Full variable domain (missing parts from reference TRBV29-1 and TRBJ2-4): SAVISQKPSRDICQRGTSLTIQCQVDSQVTMMFWYRQQPGQSLTLIATANQGSEATYESGFVIDKFPISRPNLTFSTLTVSNMSPEDSSIYLCSASLGDIQYFGAGTRLSVL.

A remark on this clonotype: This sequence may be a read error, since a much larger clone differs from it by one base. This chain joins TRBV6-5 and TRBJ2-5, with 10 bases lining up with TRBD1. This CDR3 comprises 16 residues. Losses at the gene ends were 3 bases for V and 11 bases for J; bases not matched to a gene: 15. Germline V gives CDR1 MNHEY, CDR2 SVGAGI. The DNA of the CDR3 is TGTGCCAGCAGTTATGACCCCCGGGGACAGGGGTTCGGGCAGTACTTC. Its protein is CASSYDPRGQGFGQYF.

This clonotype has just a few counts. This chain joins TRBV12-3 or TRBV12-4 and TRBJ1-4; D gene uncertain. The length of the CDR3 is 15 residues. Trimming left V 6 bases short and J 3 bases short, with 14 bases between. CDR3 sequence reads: CASSQVFNANEKLFF. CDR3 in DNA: TGTGCCAGCAGCCAAGTTTTTAATGCTAATGAAAAACTGTTTTTT.